The text below deals with one TCR beta chain. The antigen is not known. This sample stems from a study of T cell responses to AZD1222 COVID-19 vaccine. Broader study findings: The study sampled repertoires only after the peak T cell response. Unmutated variant regions are reportedly the target of nearly half of TCRs that are spike-specific. Dominant CD4 TCR responses targeted spike regions 160-218 and 743-854.

Generated by immunoSEQ multiplex PCR, the TCRdb table keeps only in-frame clones and is missing some. This table holds around 190,000 clones, 85% to 95% found once. Germline V gene lookup returns CDR1 SQVTM and CDR2 ANQGSEA. With 7 bases clipped from V and 4 bases from J, the junction kept 5 bases outside the gene matches. The CDR3 sequence is 14 residues long. This clonotype was sampled from an adult in good health. This chain links TRBV29-1 with TRBJ2-1; TRBD2 agrees at 12 bases. Sequences were derived from peripheral blood, sampled on day 0 of AZD1222 vaccination. CDR3 DNA sequence: TGCAGCGCAATACTAGCGGGGGGTTACAATGAGCAGTTCTTC. Translating it yields CSAILAGGYNEQFF.